This is a list of T cell receptor beta chains from one sample in a study of neurological immune-mediated disorders. TCRdb fed the 5' RACE reads into MiXCR, producing one record per CDR3 protein. The sample holds 69,000 or so distinct CDR3 sequences, roughly 4.5% seen once. The sequencing input was PBMCs. The receptor set was obtained from a woman in her 70s with multiple sclerosis. CDR3s include the opening cysteine and the closing phenylalanine or tryptophan. A D gene is named only where the DNA matches it firmly. The listing skips clone size in some rows; elsewhere it reads once, few, many or a size class.

v_gene: TRBV7-2
abundance: many
len: 13
j_gene: TRBJ2-5
d_gene: -
CDR3nt: TGTGCCAGCAGCAAAACACCTGAGGAGACCCAGTACTTC
CDR3aa: CASSKTPEETQYF

v_gene: TRBV12-3/TRBV12-4
abundance: -
len: 13
j_gene: TRBJ2-7
d_gene: -
CDR3nt: TGTGCCAGCAGTTTAGAGGACCGCTACGAGCAGTACTTC
CDR3aa: CASSLEDRYEQYF

v_gene: TRBV4-2
abundance: -
len: 14
j_gene: TRBJ1-5
d_gene: TRBD1
CDR3nt: TGTGCCAGCGGAGACAGGGTTTTAAATCAGCCCCAGCATTTT
CDR3aa: CASGDRVLNQPQHF

v_gene: TRBV12-3/TRBV12-4
abundance: many
len: 14
j_gene: TRBJ1-2
d_gene: TRBD1
CDR3nt: TGTGCCAGCAGTTTATTTAGGGGGCTGTCTGGCTACACCTTC
CDR3aa: CASSLFRGLSGYTF

v_gene: TRBV5-6
abundance: many
len: 17
j_gene: TRBJ2-5
d_gene: TRBD2
CDR3nt: TGTGCCAGCAGCCCCGGGACTAGCGGGAGGGCCACAGAGACCCAGTACTTC
CDR3aa: CASSPGTSGRATETQYF

v_gene: TRBV6-2/TRBV6-3
abundance: -
len: 15
j_gene: TRBJ2-2
d_gene: -
CDR3nt: TGTGCCAGCAGTCCCTTAGGGGCAGAAACCGGGGAGCTGTTTTTT
CDR3aa: CASSPLGAETGELFF

v_gene: TRBV6-6
abundance: many
len: 12
j_gene: TRBJ1-2
d_gene: -
CDR3nt: TGTGCTTCGTGGAGGCAGGACGATGGCTACACCTTC
CDR3aa: CASWRQDDGYTF

v_gene: TRBV7-9
abundance: many
len: 16
j_gene: TRBJ1-1
d_gene: TRBD1
CDR3nt: TGTGCCAGCAGCTTGGGCCAGGGGGCGCCGAACACTGAAGCTTTCTTT
CDR3aa: CASSLGQGAPNTEAFF

v_gene: TRBV5-1
abundance: many
len: 15
j_gene: TRBJ1-1
d_gene: TRBD1
CDR3nt: TGCGCCAGCAGCAATCCCGGGACAGGGATAACTGAAGCTTTCTTT
CDR3aa: CASSNPGTGITEAFF

v_gene: TRBV14
abundance: -
len: 17
j_gene: TRBJ2-1
d_gene: TRBD2
CDR3nt: TGTGCCAGCAGCCAACCCCAGGGACTAGCGGAGGCGGGTGAGCAGTTCTTC
CDR3aa: CASSQPQGLAEAGEQFF

v_gene: TRBV7-2
abundance: many
len: 15
j_gene: TRBJ2-1
d_gene: TRBD2
CDR3nt: TGTGCCAGCAGCCCTAGGACTAGCGAGTACAATGAGCAGTTCTTC
CDR3aa: CASSPRTSEYNEQFF

v_gene: TRBV6-5
abundance: many
len: 14
j_gene: TRBJ2-1
d_gene: TRBD2
CDR3nt: TGTGCCAGCAATCGACTAGCGGGGAAAAATGAGCAGTTCTTC
CDR3aa: CASNRLAGKNEQFF

v_gene: TRBV12-3/TRBV12-4
abundance: many
len: 15
j_gene: TRBJ2-7
d_gene: TRBD2
CDR3nt: TGTGCCAGCAGTTCCGGGACTAGCGGGAAGTCCGAGCAGTACTTC
CDR3aa: CASSSGTSGKSEQYF

v_gene: TRBV27
abundance: many
len: 15
j_gene: TRBJ2-7
d_gene: -
CDR3nt: TGTGCCAGCAGTTTGAACGGGATAGGGGCCTACGAGCAGTACTTC
CDR3aa: CASSLNGIGAYEQYF

v_gene: TRBV29-1
abundance: many
len: 12
j_gene: TRBJ1-2
d_gene: TRBD1
CDR3nt: TGCAGCGTTTCGGACAGGAACTATGGCTACACCTTC
CDR3aa: CSVSDRNYGYTF

v_gene: TRBV7-2
abundance: many
len: 14
j_gene: TRBJ2-1
d_gene: -
CDR3nt: TGTGCCAGCAGCTTCAAGCGGGTACACAATGAGCAGTTCTTC
CDR3aa: CASSFKRVHNEQFF

v_gene: TRBV6-6
abundance: many
len: 11
j_gene: TRBJ2-7
d_gene: -
CDR3nt: TGTGCCAGCAGCCTCCTAGGCGAGCAGTACTTC
CDR3aa: CASSLLGEQYF

v_gene: TRBV7-3
abundance: many
len: 16
j_gene: TRBJ1-1
d_gene: TRBD1
CDR3nt: TGTGCCAGCAGGGACGAGGGACAGGGGCATGGCACTGAAGCTTTCTTT
CDR3aa: CASRDEGQGHGTEAFF

v_gene: TRBV29-1
abundance: many
len: 14
j_gene: TRBJ2-1
d_gene: TRBD2
CDR3nt: TGCAGCGTTGAAGTTGCGGGAGCCTACAATGAGCAGTTCTTC
CDR3aa: CSVEVAGAYNEQFF